These 20 T cell receptor beta chains came from one sample sequenced in a study of T cell repertoires in cytomegalovirus infection. Each CDR3 protein is one row after TCRdb ran MiXCR on the reads. The data show 400,000 or so distinct CDR3 sequences, approximately 32% seen once. The sample was PBMCs. These receptors were taken from a human donor in good health (CMV status not recorded). Some clones in this sample may be carry-over from other donors' samples.

The sample holds a few counts of this clonotype. This rearrangement joins TRBV4-2 to TRBJ1-4, with D possibly being TRBD1 (5 bases). CDR3 size: 14 residues. Germline loops: CDR1 LGHNA, CDR2 YNFKEQ. V gave up 0 bases and J gave up 12 bases, with 14 bases separating them. The CDR3 DNA reads as TGTGCCAGCAGCCAAGAGGCTCGAGGGGAGGAACTGTTTTTT. Its protein is CASSQEARGEELFF.

This clonotype was seen repeatedly, ten times or more. This chain uses TRBV7-2 with TRBJ2-1; 7 positions match TRBD2. Germline V gene data show CDR1 as SGHTA and CDR2 as FQGNSA. This CDR3 comprises 15 residues. Trimming at V came to 5 bases and at J to 7 bases, leaving 11 bases not matched to a gene. The CDR3 loop reads CASSGASGFGNEQFF. CDR3 sequence (DNA): TGTGCCAGCAGCGGGGCTAGCGGTTTTGGGAATGAGCAGTTCTTC.

The V gene is TRBV12-3 or TRBV12-4, the J gene TRBJ2-5; 7 nucleotides line up with TRBD2. The CDR3 totals 14 residues. J gave up 9 bases and V 5 bases, and 12 bases lay outside the gene matches. The CDR3 protein is CASSPRLAVNPQYF. CDR3 DNA sequence: TGTGCCAGCAGTCCCCGACTAGCAGTTAATCCCCAGTACTTC.

This clonotype was recorded only once. CDR3 sequence reads: CASSHQGQGGGNTEAFF. CDR3 DNA sequence: TGTGCCAGCAGCCACCAAGGACAGGGAGGTGGGAACACTGAAGCTTTCTTT. The V call is TRBV6-6, the J call TRBJ1-1; TRBD1 aligns across 8 bases. J lost 1 base, V lost 6 bases, and 13 bases had no gene match. Germline V gene lookup returns CDR1 MNHNY and CDR2 SVGAGI (reference sequence). The CDR3 is 17 amino acids.

This clonotype was found a few times. The chain links TRBV10-3 to TRBJ1-6; D may be TRBD1 (6 bases). V was cut by 4 bases and J by 5 bases, with 12 bases left in between. There are 15 residues in the CDR3. The V gene's germline CDR1 is ENHRY and CDR2 SYGVKD. In DNA, the CDR3 is TGTGCCATCAGTGCGGGGGGGCAGGATAATTCACCCCTCCACTTT. This sequence encodes CAISAGGQDNSPLHF.

The CDR3 region has the DNA TGTGCCAGCAGTTACTCGAGAGGGGCGGTCTTGGAAGCTTTCTTT. It is translated as CASSYSRGAVLEAFF. This chain uses TRBV6-6 with TRBJ1-1; tentatively, D is TRBD1 (5 bases). There are 15 residues in the CDR3. The V gene lost 0 bases and the J gene lost 8 bases, with 16 bases spanning the gap. Germline V lookup: CDR1 MNHNY, CDR2 SVGAGI (reference sequence).

CDR3 DNA sequence: TGTGCCAGCAGTTGGGGGACAGGGAGGACCGGGGAGCTGTTTTTT. It codes for CASSWGTGRTGELFF. The J gene is TRBJ2-2, the V gene TRBV27; 9 bases match TRBD1. V lost 4 bases to trimming and J lost 5 bases; unmatched junction nucleotides: 5. This CDR3 is built from 15 residues. From germline, CDR1 is MNHEY and CDR2 SMNVEV (reference sequence).

This clonotype was detected ten times or more. The chain joins TRBV6-6 to TRBJ2-1; 7 nucleotides agree with TRBD1. V shed 7 bases, J shed 1 base, and the junction held 7 bases outside the gene matches. The CDR3 length is 15 residues. From germline, CDR1 is MNHNY and CDR2 SVGAGI (reference sequence). DNA for the CDR3: TGTGCCAGCACCACTGGGACAGCGTCCTACAATGAGCAGTTCTTC. Translation gives CASTTGTASYNEQFF.

As concerns this clonotype: Sequence at one end of the junction differs from germline and may be a read error. The chain links TRBV10-2 to TRBJ1-2, with 9 nucleotides matching TRBD1. Germline V gene lookup returns CDR1 WSHSY and CDR2 SAAADI. The CDR3 sequence is 13 residues long. The CDR3 protein is CASSRTGDYGHTF. Here the CDR3 DNA reads TGCGCCAGCAGTAGGACAGGGGACTATGGCCACACCTTC.

The rearrangement links TRBV7-6 to TRBJ1-1, with a weak D call TRBD1 (5 bases). V lost 2 bases and J lost 0, with 10 bases in between. Germline V CDR1 and CDR2: SGHVS, FNYEAQ. The CDR3 has 15 residues. CDR3 nucleotide sequence: TGTGCCAGCAGCTTACAAGGGACGATGAACACTGAAGCTTTCTTT. It encodes CASSLQGTMNTEAFF.

The chain has TRBV4-3 and TRBJ2-3, with 9 nucleotides matching TRBD2. The V and J ends lost 1 base and 2 bases, in that order; junction bases with no gene match: 1. CDR1 and CDR2 (germline): LGHNA, YSLEER. This CDR3 comprises 15 residues. In DNA, the CDR3 is TGCGCCAGCAGCCAAGGCGGGGGGGCCACAGATACGCAGTATTTT. Translated: CASSQGGGATDTQYF.

As to this clonotype: A much larger clonotype is one base distant, so this may be a read error. The conserved final phenylalanine or tryptophan is absent from the CDR3, which likely points to a read error. V is TRBV7-6 and J is TRBJ2-2, with TRBD2 identical over 11 bases. CDR1 SGHVS and CDR2 FNYEAQ come from the germline V gene. The CDR3 is 16 amino acids. CDR3 sequence: CASSLAGGEYTGELFL. CDR3 coding DNA: TGTGCCAGCAGCCTAGCGGGGGGAGAGTACACCGGGGAGCTGTTTCTT.

The table lists this clonotype with many counts. This rearrangement joins TRBV7-6 to TRBJ2-1; D perhaps matches TRBD2 (6 bases). Between the trimmed V and J ends, which lost 0 bases and 0 bases, there was a span of 9 bases. Per the germline V gene, CDR1 is SGHVS and CDR2 is FNYEAQ. CDR3 length: 16 residues. CDR3 nucleotide sequence: TGTGCCAGCAGCTTAGCGGCGGGGAGCTCCTACAATGAGCAGTTCTTC. It specifies CASSLAAGSSYNEQFF.

A remark on this clonotype: A much larger clone sits a single nucleotide away, making a read error possible. This is likely a read error, given that the CDR3 carries no conserved phenylalanine or tryptophan at its end. In nucleotides, the CDR3 is TGTGCCAGCAGCTTATTTGCGGGAGCTTTCCTT. This translates into CASSLFAGAFL. The chain has TRBV7-2 and TRBJ1-1; D gene ambiguous. V dropped 2 bases and J dropped 10 bases, with 8 bases sitting between them. The germline V gene has CDR1 SGHTA and CDR2 FQGNSA. The CDR3 has 11 residues.

The V call is TRBV2, the J call TRBJ2-7; TRBD1 matches 8 bases. The junction had 2 bases not matched to a gene; V was cut back by 3 bases and J by 4 bases. Germline CDR1 SNHLY, CDR2 FYNNEI. This CDR3 is built from 13 residues. The CDR3 sequence: CASSDRQGYEQYF. In DNA form, the CDR3 reads TGTGCCAGCAGTGATAGACAGGGGTACGAGCAGTACTTC. The full variable domain, rest sourced from reference TRBV2 and TRBJ2-7, is EPEVTQTPSHQVTQMGQEVILRCVPISNHLYFYWYRQILGQKVEFLVSFYNNEISEKSEIFDDQFSVERPDGSNFTLKIRSTKLEDSAMYFCASSDRQGYEQYFGPGTRLTVT.

This clonotype showed up many times. This sequence joins TRBV7-8 and TRBJ1-2, with 7 nucleotides matching TRBD1. This CDR3 comprises 15 residues. Trimming cost V 3 bases and J 4 bases; bases outside gene matches: 8. Germline V gives CDR1 SGHVS, CDR2 FQNEAQ. CDR3 nucleotides: TGTGCCAGCAGCTTTGAACCGGGACAGTTCTATGGCTACACCTTC. As protein: CASSFEPGQFYGYTF.

This clonotype has more than one count but fewer than ten. The junction shows a germline mismatch at one end, possibly a read error. The V and J genes are TRBV7-7 and TRBJ2-5; no firm D call. This CDR3 comprises 16 residues. Germline-derived CDR1 and CDR2 are SSHAT and FNYEAQ (reference sequence). CDR3 amino acids: CASSARGPRAQETQYF. For the CDR3, the DNA is TGTGCTAGCAGCGCTAGAGGTCCTCGGGCTCAAGAGACCCAGTACTTC.

This clonotype was recorded only once. The rearrangement links TRBV5-1 to TRBJ1-1; D is possibly TRBD1 (5 bases). Germline assignment: CDR1 SGHRS and CDR2 YFSETQ. V lost 4 bases and J lost 4, with 14 bases in between. This CDR3 comprises 14 residues. In DNA, the CDR3 is TGCGCCAGCAGCACAGGCGTTGAAGGCACTGAAGCTTTCTTT. This encodes CASSTGVEGTEAFF. Together with reference TRBV5-1 and TRBJ1-1, the CDR3 gives the full variable domain: KAGVTQTPRYLIKTRGQQVTLSCSPISGHRSVSWYQQTPGQGLQFLFEYFSETQRNKGNFPGRFSGRQFSNSRSEMNVSTLELGDSALYLCASSTGVEGTEAFFGQGTRLTVV.

In this sample, this clonotype turned up many times. The chain recombines TRBV7-2 with TRBJ2-3, with TRBD1 identical over 9 bases. Trimming at V came to 4 bases and at J to 3 bases, leaving 5 bases not matched to a gene. This CDR3 spans 15 amino acids. In germline, CDR1 is SGHTA, CDR2 FQGNSA. CDR3 loop: CASSSGQGRTDTQYF. CDR3 nucleotides: TGTGCCAGCAGCTCCGGACAGGGGAGGACAGATACGCAGTATTTT.

Note on this clonotype: A single base separates this from a much larger clone, so it may be a read error. The chain is built from TRBV6-5 and TRBJ1-4, with D unclear. CDR3 length equals 13 residues. The V gene's germline CDR1 is MNHEY and CDR2 SVGAGI. The CDR3 loop reads CASSPDANEILFF. The CDR3 bases are TGTGCCAGCAGTCCAGACGCTAATGAAATACTGTTTTTT.